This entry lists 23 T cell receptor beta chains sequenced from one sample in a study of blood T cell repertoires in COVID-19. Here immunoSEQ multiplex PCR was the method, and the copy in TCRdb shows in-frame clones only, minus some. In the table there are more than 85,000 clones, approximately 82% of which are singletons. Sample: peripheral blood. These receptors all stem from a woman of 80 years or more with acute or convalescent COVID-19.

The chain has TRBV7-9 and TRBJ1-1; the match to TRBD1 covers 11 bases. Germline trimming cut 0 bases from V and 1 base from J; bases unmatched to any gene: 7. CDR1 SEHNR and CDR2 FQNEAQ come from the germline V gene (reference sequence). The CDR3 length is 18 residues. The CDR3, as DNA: TGTGCCAGCAGCTTAGCGAGAGGACAGGGGGCGAGGAACACTGAAGCTTTCTTT. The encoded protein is CASSLARGQGARNTEAFF.

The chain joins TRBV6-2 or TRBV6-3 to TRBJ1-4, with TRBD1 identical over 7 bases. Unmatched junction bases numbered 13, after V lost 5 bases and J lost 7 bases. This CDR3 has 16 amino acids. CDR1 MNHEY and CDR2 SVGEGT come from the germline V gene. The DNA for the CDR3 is TGTGCCAGCAGTGACCCCGGGACAGCGGAGTTTGAAAAACTGTTTTTT. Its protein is CASSDPGTAEFEKLFF.

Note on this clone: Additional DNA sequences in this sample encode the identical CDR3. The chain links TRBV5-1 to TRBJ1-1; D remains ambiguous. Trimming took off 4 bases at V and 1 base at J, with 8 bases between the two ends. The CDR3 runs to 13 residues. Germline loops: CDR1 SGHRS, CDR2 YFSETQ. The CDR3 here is CASSLTGNTEAFF. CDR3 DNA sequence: TGCGCCAGCAGCCTGACTGGGAACACTGAAGCTTTCTTT.

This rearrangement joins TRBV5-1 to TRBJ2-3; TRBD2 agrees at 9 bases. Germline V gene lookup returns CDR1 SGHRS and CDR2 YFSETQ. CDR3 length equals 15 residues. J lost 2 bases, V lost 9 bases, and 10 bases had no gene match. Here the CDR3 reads CATRSGGSSTDTQYF. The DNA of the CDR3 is TGCGCCACCCGTAGCGGGGGATCCTCCACAGATACGCAGTATTTT.

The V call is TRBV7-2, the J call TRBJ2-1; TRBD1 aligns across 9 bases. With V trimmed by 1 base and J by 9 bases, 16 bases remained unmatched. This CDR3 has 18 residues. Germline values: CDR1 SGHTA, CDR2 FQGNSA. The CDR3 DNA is TGTGCCAGCAGCTTAGGACGCACCGGGACAGGGTTCGGCGCTGAGCAGTTCTTC. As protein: CASSLGRTGTGFGAEQFF. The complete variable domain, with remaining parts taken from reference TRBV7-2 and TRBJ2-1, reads GAGVSQSPSNKVTEKGKDVELRCDPISGHTALYWYRQSLGQGLEFLIYFQGNSAPDKSGLPSDRFSAERTGGSVSTLTIQRTQQEDSAVYLCASSLGRTGTGFGAEQFFGPGTRLTVL.

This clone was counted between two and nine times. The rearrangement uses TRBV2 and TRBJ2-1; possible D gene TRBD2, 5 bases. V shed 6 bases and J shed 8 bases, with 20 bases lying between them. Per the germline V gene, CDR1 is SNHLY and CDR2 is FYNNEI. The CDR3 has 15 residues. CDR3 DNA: TGTGCCAGCAGGGGGAGACAATTGGATGTCGATGAGCAGTTCTTC. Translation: CASRGRQLDVDEQFF.

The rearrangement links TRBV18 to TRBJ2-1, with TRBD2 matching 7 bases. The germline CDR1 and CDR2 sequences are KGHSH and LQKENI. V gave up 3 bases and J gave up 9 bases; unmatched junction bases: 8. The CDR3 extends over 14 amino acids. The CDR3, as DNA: TGTGCCAGCTCACCTCCGGGAGGAGGTGGTGAGCAGTTCTTC. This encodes CASSPPGGGGEQFF.

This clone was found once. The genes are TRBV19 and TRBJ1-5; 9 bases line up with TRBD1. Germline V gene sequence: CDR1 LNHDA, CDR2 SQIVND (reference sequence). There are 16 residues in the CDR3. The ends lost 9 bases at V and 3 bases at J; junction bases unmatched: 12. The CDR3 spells CASKKSRDRDNQPQHF. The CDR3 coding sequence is TGTGCCAGCAAAAAAAGCCGGGACAGGGACAATCAGCCCCAGCATTTT.

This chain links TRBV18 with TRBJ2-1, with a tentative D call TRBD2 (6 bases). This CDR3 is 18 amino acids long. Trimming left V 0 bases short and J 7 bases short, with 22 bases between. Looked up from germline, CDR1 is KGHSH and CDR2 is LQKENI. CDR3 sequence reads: CASSPPVGGSRGLNEQFF. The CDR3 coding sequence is TGTGCCAGCTCACCACCTGTCGGGGGTTCGAGAGGATTAAATGAGCAGTTCTTC.

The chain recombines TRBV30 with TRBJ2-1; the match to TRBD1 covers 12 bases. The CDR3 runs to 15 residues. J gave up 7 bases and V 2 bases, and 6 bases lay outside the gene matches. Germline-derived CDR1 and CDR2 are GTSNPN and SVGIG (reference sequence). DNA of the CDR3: TGTGCCTGGAGTACCGGGACAGGGGGCCTTAATGAGCAGTTCTTC. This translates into CAWSTGTGGLNEQFF.

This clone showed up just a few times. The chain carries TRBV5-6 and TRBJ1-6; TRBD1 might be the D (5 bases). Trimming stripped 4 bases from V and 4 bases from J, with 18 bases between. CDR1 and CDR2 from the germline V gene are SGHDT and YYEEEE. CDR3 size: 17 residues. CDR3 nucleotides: TGTGCCAGCAGCACGAGCTTTAGGGGCTCGTATAATTCACCCCTCCACTTT. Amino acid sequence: CASSTSFRGSYNSPLHF.

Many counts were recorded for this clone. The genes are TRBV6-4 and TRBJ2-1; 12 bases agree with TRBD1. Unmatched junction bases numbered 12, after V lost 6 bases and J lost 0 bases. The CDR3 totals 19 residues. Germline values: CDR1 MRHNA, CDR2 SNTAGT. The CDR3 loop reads CASRGQGAPSGSSYNEQFF. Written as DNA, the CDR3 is TGTGCCAGCAGGGGACAGGGGGCTCCTAGCGGAAGCTCCTACAATGAGCAGTTCTTC.

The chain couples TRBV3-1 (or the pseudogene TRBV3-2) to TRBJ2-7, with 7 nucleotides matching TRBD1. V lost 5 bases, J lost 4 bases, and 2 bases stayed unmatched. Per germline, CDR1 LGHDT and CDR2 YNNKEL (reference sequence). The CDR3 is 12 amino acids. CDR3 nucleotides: TGTGCCAGCAGCAAACAGGGGTACGAGCAGTACTTC. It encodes CASSKQGYEQYF.

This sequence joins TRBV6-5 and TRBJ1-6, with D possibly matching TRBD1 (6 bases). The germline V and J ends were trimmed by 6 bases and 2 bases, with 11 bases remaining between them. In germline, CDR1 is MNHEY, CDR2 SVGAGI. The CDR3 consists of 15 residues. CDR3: CASRARGTYNSPLHF. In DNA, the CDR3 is TGTGCCAGCAGGGCCAGGGGAACCTATAATTCACCCCTCCACTTT.

The CDR3 DNA is TGTGCCAGCATCCAAAGTCCGGGGTTGGGGGGCAATGAGCAGTTCTTC. This gives the protein CASIQSPGLGGNEQFF. The chain recombines TRBV7-9 with TRBJ2-1; perhaps TRBD2 as D (6 bases). The V and J ends lost 7 bases and 6 bases respectively, with 22 bases between them. CDR1 and CDR2 (germline): SEHNR, FQNEAQ (reference sequence). The CDR3 loop spans 16 amino acids.

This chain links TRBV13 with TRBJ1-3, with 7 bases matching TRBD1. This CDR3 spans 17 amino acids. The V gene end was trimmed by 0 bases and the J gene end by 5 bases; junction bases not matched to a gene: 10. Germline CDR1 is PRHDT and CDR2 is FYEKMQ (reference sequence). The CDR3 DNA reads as TGTGCCAGCAGCTTAGGGTCCGGCAGGGGGTATAGAAACACCATATATTTT. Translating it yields CASSLGSGRGYRNTIYF.

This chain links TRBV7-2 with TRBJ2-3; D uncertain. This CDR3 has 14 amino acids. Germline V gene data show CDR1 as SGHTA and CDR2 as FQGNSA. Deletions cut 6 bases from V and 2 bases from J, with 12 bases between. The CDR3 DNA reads TGTGCCAGCAGACAACGAACCCACACAGATACGCAGTATTTT. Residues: CASRQRTHTDTQYF.

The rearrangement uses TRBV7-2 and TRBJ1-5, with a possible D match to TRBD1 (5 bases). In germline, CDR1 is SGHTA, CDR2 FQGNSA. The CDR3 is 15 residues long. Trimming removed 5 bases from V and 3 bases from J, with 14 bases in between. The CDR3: CASSKGLSDNQPQHF. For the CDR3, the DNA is TGTGCCAGCAGCAAGGGGTTATCGGACAATCAGCCCCAGCATTTT.

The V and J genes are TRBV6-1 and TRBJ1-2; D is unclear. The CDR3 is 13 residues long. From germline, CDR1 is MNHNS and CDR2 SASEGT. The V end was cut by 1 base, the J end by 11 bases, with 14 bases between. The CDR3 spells CASSEEIRSRYTF. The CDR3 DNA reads TGTGCCAGCAGTGAAGAAATTCGTAGCCGGTACACCTTC.

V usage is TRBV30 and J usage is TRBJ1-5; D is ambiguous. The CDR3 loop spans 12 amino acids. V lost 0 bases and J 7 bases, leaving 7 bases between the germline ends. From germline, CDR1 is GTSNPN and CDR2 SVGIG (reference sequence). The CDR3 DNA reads TGTGCCTGGAGTGTAAACTGGCAGCCCCAGCATTTT. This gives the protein CAWSVNWQPQHF.

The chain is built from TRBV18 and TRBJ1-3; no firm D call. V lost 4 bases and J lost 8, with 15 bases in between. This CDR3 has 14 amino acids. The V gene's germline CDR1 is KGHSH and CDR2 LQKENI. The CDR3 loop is CASSLQEHTDTIYF. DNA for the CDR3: TGTGCCAGCTCACTCCAGGAACATACGGACACCATATATTTT. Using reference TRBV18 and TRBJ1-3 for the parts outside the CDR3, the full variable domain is NAGVMQNPRHLVRRRGQEARLRCSPMKGHSHVYWYRQLPEEGLKFMVYLQKENIIDESGMPKERFSAEFPKEGPSILRIQQVVRGDSAAYFCASSLQEHTDTIYFGEGSWLTVV.

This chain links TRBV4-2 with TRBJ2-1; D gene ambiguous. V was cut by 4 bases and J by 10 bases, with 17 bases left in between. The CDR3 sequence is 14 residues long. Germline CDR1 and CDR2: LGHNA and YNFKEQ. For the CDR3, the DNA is TGTGCCAGCAGCCCCCATTTGTTTGTCGAGGAGCAGTTCTTC. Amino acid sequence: CASSPHLFVEEQFF.

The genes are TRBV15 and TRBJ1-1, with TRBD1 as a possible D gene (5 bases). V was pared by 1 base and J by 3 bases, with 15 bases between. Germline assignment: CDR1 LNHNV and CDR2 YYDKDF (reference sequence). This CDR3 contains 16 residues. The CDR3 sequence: CATSRGARVGDTEAFF. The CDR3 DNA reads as TGTGCCACCAGCAGAGGGGCCAGGGTAGGGGACACTGAAGCTTTCTTT.